The T cell receptor (beta chain) described here comes from a study of blood T cell repertoires in COVID-19. Study summary: COVID-19 samples collected from the United States, Italy and Spain covered acute and convalescent phases. In each case, the material was cDNA or gDNA derived from T cells, B-cell-depleted T cells, or PBMCs.

The ends lost 3 bases at V and 1 base at J; junction bases unmatched: 4. The CDR3 totals 15 residues. Looked up from germline, CDR1 is LNHDA and CDR2 is SQIVND (reference sequence). Source study methods: The assay estimated nucleated cells by amplifying reference gene primers. The protocol was immunoSEQ multiplex PCR, while the TCRdb copy is restricted to in-frame clones and leaves out a portion. Clone size and the V and J calls come from that table; the DNA yielded D and trimming. Here the sample spans 220,000 or so clones, roughly 80% being singletons. The source is a woman in her 70s with acute or convalescent COVID-19. Sequencing was carried out using peripheral blood. V gene TRBV19 combines with J gene TRBJ2-3, with 7 nucleotides matching TRBD2. CDR3 loop: CASSMGGVGTDTQYF. The CDR3 coding sequence is TGTGCCAGTAGTATGGGAGGGGTGGGCACAGATACGCAGTATTTT.